The 31 T cell receptor beta chains reported below all come from one sample, sequenced in a study of CD8 T cells in ankylosing spondylitis. TCRdb redid the calling of the 5' RACE reads with MiXCR, one entry per CDR3 protein. The sample has roughly 64,000 distinct CDR3 sequences; 6.2% are singletons. The sample consisted of synovial fluid, either unsorted or a sorted T cell fraction (not recorded which). The receptors shown here come from a male donor with ankylosing spondylitis.

V is TRBV28 and J is TRBJ2-7, with D unclear. In germline, CDR1 is MDHEN, CDR2 SYDVKM. V gave up 1 base and J gave up 5 bases, with 3 bases separating them. The CDR3 sequence is 11 residues long. CDR3 bases: TGTGCCAGCAGTTTATTCCACGAGCAGTACTTC. Translating it yields CASSLFHEQYF.

This clonotype has at least ten counts. The rearrangement links TRBV5-1 to TRBJ2-2, with TRBD2 identical over 10 bases. Germline assignment: CDR1 SGHRS and CDR2 YFSETQ. The CDR3 is 15 amino acids. Unmatched junction bases numbered 5, after V lost 5 bases and J lost 4 bases. The chain's CDR3 is CASSLAGDPTGELFF. CDR3 bases: TGCGCCAGCAGTCTAGCGGGAGATCCCACCGGGGAGCTGTTTTTT.

This clonotype was recorded at least ten times. This chain connects TRBV5-1 to TRBJ2-5; D perhaps matches TRBD2 (5 bases). V gave up 3 bases and J gave up 1 base, with 10 bases separating them. In germline, CDR1 is SGHRS, CDR2 YFSETQ. CDR3 length: 14 amino acids. The CDR3 nucleotides are TGCGCCAGCAGCTCCCGGGGTTCCCAAGAGACCCAGTACTTC. It translates to CASSSRGSQETQYF.

This clonotype was seen many times. The rearrangement uses TRBV5-4 and TRBJ2-7; 7 bases align to TRBD1. The CDR3 is made up of 13 amino acids. J was trimmed by 9 bases and V by 4 bases; bases with no gene match: 10. Germline CDR1 SGHNT, CDR2 YYREEE (reference sequence). The CDR3 here is CASSNIWTGGQYF. Here the CDR3 DNA reads TGTGCCAGCAGCAATATCTGGACAGGAGGGCAGTACTTC. Drawing the rest from reference TRBV5-4 and TRBJ2-7, the complete variable domain is ETGVTQSPTHLIKTRGQQVTLRCSSQSGHNTVSWYQQALGQGPQFIFQYYREEENGRGNFPPRFSGLQFPNYSSELNVNALELDDSALYLCASSNIWTGGQYFGPGTRLTVT.

This clonotype was seen ten or more times. V gene TRBV4-1 combines with J gene TRBJ2-7, with no clear D. The V end was cut by 1 base, the J end by 0 bases, with 13 bases between. The germline V gene has CDR1 MGHRA and CDR2 YSYEKL. The CDR3 extends over 16 amino acids. This CDR3 is CASSQASVGFSYEQYF. The CDR3 nucleotides read TGCGCCAGCAGCCAAGCGAGTGTTGGGTTCTCCTACGAGCAGTACTTC.

V is TRBV15 and J is TRBJ2-6, with TRBD1 matching over 9 bases. The V and J ends lost 4 bases and 4 bases, in that order; junction bases with no gene match: 5. CDR3 size: 16 residues. Germline loops: CDR1 LNHNV, CDR2 YYDKDF (reference sequence). CDR3 in amino acids: CATSTWDRAGANVLTF. Here the CDR3 DNA reads TGTGCCACCAGCACCTGGGACAGGGCCGGGGCCAACGTCCTGACTTTC.

This clonotype has only a few counts. The V gene is TRBV5-1, the J gene TRBJ2-5; D unresolved. Germline CDR1 and CDR2: SGHRS and YFSETQ. The CDR3 contains 13 residues. The germline V and J ends were trimmed by 1 base and 5 bases, with 9 bases remaining between them. The CDR3 coding sequence is TGCGCCAGCAGCTTGCTTCCCAGGGAGACCCAGTACTTC. Translating gives CASSLLPRETQYF.

This clonotype has ten or more counts. The V call is TRBV2, the J call TRBJ2-1; D not resolved. Trimming cost V 6 bases and J 0 bases, with 12 bases left between them. Germline loops: CDR1 SNHLY, CDR2 FYNNEI. The CDR3 loop spans 15 amino acids. The CDR3 here is CASRDPRSSYNEQFF. Written as DNA, the CDR3 is TGTGCCAGCAGAGACCCCCGGAGCTCCTACAATGAGCAGTTCTTC.

The rearrangement links TRBV4-2 to TRBJ2-3; 7 positions match TRBD2. The CDR3 is made up of 15 amino acids. CDR1 and CDR2 from the germline V gene are LGHNA and YNFKEQ. V was clipped by 1 base and J by 2 bases; unmatched bases: 3. The CDR3 DNA is TGTGCCAGCAGCCAAGGGAGCGGGGACACAGATACGCAGTATTTT. Translated, it gives CASSQGSGDTDTQYF.

The gene calls are TRBV6-6 and TRBJ1-4; D ambiguous. The CDR3 has 13 residues. Germline V lookup: CDR1 MNHNY, CDR2 SVGAGI (reference sequence). The V end was cut by 0 bases, the J end by 5 bases, with 4 bases between. The CDR3 here is CASSYSRNEKLFF. DNA for the CDR3: TGTGCCAGCAGTTACTCGAGAAATGAAAAACTGTTTTTT.

There are a few counts of this clonotype. This chain's CDR3 is CASSIVAGLAGANVLTF. Written as DNA, the CDR3 is TGTGCCAGCAGCATCGTAGCGGGATTGGCCGGGGCCAACGTCCTGACTTTC. The chain combines TRBV5-6 with TRBJ2-6, with TRBD2 matching over 8 bases. J lost 4 bases, V lost 4 bases, and 10 bases had no gene match. Germline V gene lookup returns CDR1 SGHDT and CDR2 YYEEEE. This CDR3 has 17 residues. The full variable domain, with the rest looked up from reference TRBV5-6 and TRBJ2-6, is DAGVTQSPTHLIKTRGQQVTLRCSPKSGHDTVSWYQQALGQGPQFIFQYYEEEERQRGNFPDRFSGHQFPNYSSELNVNALLLGDSALYLCASSIVAGLAGANVLTFGAGSRLTVL.

The CDR3 region has the DNA TGTGCCAGCAGTTTAGCGACAGGGAAGAGCACTGAAGCTTTCTTT. This encodes CASSLATGKSTEAFF. The chain links TRBV27 to TRBJ1-1, with 7 bases lining up with TRBD1. V dropped 2 bases and J dropped 4; count of bases not matched to a gene: 7. This CDR3 has 15 residues. Per germline, CDR1 MNHEY and CDR2 SMNVEV (reference sequence).

At least ten counts were recorded for this clonotype. This chain links TRBV6-4 with TRBJ1-1; D is unresolved. V was clipped by 4 bases and J by 1 base, with 7 bases between them. Germline V gives CDR1 MRHNA, CDR2 SNTAGT. This CDR3 is 13 amino acids long. CDR3 in amino acids: CASSAEENTEAFF. The CDR3, as DNA: TGTGCCAGCAGTGCGGAGGAGAACACTGAAGCTTTCTTT.

This clonotype was found a few times. CDR3 amino acids: CASSPGPPTRGTGELFF. CDR3 coding DNA: TGTGCCAGCAGCCCAGGGCCCCCAACGCGGGGGACCGGGGAGCTGTTTTTT. V usage is TRBV7-3 and J usage is TRBJ2-2, with 7 bases that match TRBD2. Germline V gives CDR1 SGHTA, CDR2 FQGTGA. This CDR3 comprises 17 residues. Trimming took 5 bases from V and 5 from J; bases not matched to a gene: 14.

This clonotype was observed a few times. The chain is built from TRBV6-1 and TRBJ2-7, with D possibly being TRBD1 (5 bases). V dropped 6 bases and J dropped 5 bases, with 14 bases sitting between them. The CDR3 extends over 13 amino acids. Germline assignment: CDR1 MNHNS and CDR2 SASEGT. The CDR3 nucleotides are TGTGCCAGCAGAGGGGTTTTGAAGAACGAGCAGTACTTC. It encodes CASRGVLKNEQYF.

This clonotype was recorded many times. The chain carries TRBV28 and TRBJ2-1; D gene ambiguous. The germline V and J ends were trimmed by 3 bases and 4 bases, with 4 bases remaining between them. This CDR3 comprises 12 residues. Germline V CDR1 and CDR2: MDHEN, SYDVKM. CDR3 in amino acids: CASSLLYNEQFF. DNA of the CDR3: TGTGCCAGCAGTTTGCTATACAATGAGCAGTTCTTC.

The sample holds a few counts of this clonotype. V is TRBV5-8 and J is TRBJ2-1, with D perhaps TRBD2 (5 bases). The V end lost 1 base, the J end lost 9 bases, and 17 bases lay between the germline ends. The length of the CDR3 is 15 residues. Germline CDR1 SGHTS, CDR2 YDEGEE. The CDR3 sequence is CASSLFSGEPGEQFF. CDR3 sequence (DNA): TGTGCCAGCAGCTTGTTTTCCGGGGAACCGGGTGAGCAGTTCTTC.

CDR3: CASSRQGRETQYF. CDR3 nucleotides: TGTGCCAGCAGTAGACAGGGTAGGGAGACCCAGTACTTC. This chain joins TRBV6-1 and TRBJ2-5; 7 bases map to TRBD1. Looked up from germline, CDR1 is MNHNS and CDR2 is SASEGT. V trimming: 5 bases; J trimming: 5 bases; junction bases outside the gene matches: 5. This CDR3 is built from 13 residues.

This clonotype was counted many times. The V gene is TRBV11-3, the J gene TRBJ2-7; no clear D. Germline V CDR1 and CDR2: SGHNT, YENEEA. V was pared by 1 base and J by 7 bases, with 5 bases between. This CDR3 contains 11 residues. CDR3 nucleotides: TGTGCCAGCAGCTTAGTAGGGGAGCAGTACTTC. Its translation: CASSLVGEQYF.

This clonotype has at least ten counts. J is TRBJ2-7 and V is TRBV7-9; a possible D gene is TRBD1 (6 bases). V lost 5 bases and J lost 3, with 11 bases in between. The germline gives CDR1 SEHNR, CDR2 FQNEAQ (reference sequence). This CDR3 has 13 amino acids. For the CDR3, the DNA is TGTGCCAGCAGCCCAGGGGCTTTCTACGAGCAGTACTTC. Translating it yields CASSPGAFYEQYF.

The V call is TRBV6-1, the J call TRBJ1-1, with TRBD1 identical over 10 bases. The ends lost 5 bases at V and 1 base at J; junction bases unmatched: 7. Germline CDR1 MNHNS, CDR2 SASEGT. The CDR3 runs 16 residues. The CDR3 here is CASSRQGALKNTEAFF. The CDR3 DNA sequence: TGTGCCAGCAGTAGACAGGGGGCGTTGAAGAACACTGAAGCTTTCTTT.

This clonotype was recorded many times. The chain couples TRBV12-3 or TRBV12-4 to TRBJ1-2; D not certain. Deletions cut 6 bases from V and 3 bases from J, with 11 bases between. This CDR3 is built from 13 residues. CDR3 sequence reads: CASRRSAHYGYTF. The CDR3 nucleotides read TGTGCCAGCAGGCGCTCAGCCCACTATGGCTACACCTTC.

This clonotype was observed many times. Here the CDR3 reads CASSLDGGSGDTQYF. The CDR3 bases are TGTGCCAGCAGCTTAGACGGCGGGAGTGGAGATACGCAGTATTTT. This chain connects TRBV7-2 to TRBJ2-3, with 7 positions matching TRBD2. Germline CDR1 reads SGHTA; CDR2 reads FQGNSA. CDR3 length: 15 amino acids. With V trimmed by 1 base and J by 5 bases, 6 bases remained unmatched.

This clonotype was seen many times. The chain has TRBV11-2 and TRBJ2-1; D may correspond to TRBD1 or TRBD2 (6 bases each). This CDR3 is built from 15 residues. With 0 bases removed from V and 8 bases from J, the gap between germline ends came to 14 bases. Germline-derived CDR1 and CDR2 are SGHAT and FQNNGV. Here the CDR3 DNA reads TGTGCCAGCAGCTTAGACCTATTCCGGGGGCATGAGCAGTTCTTC. Protein product: CASSLDLFRGHEQFF. The complete variable domain, with remaining parts taken from reference TRBV11-2 and TRBJ2-1, reads EAGVAQSPRYKIIEKRQSVAFWCNPISGHATLYWYQQILGQGPKLLIQFQNNGVVDDSQLPKDRFSAERLKGVDSTLKIQPAKLEDSAVYLCASSLDLFRGHEQFFGPGTRLTVL.

This clonotype was found many times. This chain joins TRBV20-1 and TRBJ2-1; D remains ambiguous. The CDR3 covers 12 residues. Germline V lookup: CDR1 DFQATT, CDR2 SNEGSKA (reference sequence). V dropped 5 bases and J dropped 8 bases, with 13 bases sitting between them. Here the CDR3 reads CSAFGPRYEQFF. CDR3 nucleotide sequence: TGCAGTGCTTTCGGACCTAGATATGAGCAGTTCTTC.

This clonotype occurred many times. The genes are TRBV20-1 and TRBJ2-3; D gene unclear. Deletions cut 6 bases from V and 8 bases from J, with 12 bases between. The CDR3 loop spans 11 amino acids. CDR1 and CDR2 (germline): DFQATT, SNEGSKA (reference sequence). CDR3 DNA: TGCAGTGCAAGGACCGCGAGTACGCAGTATTTT. Amino acids: CSARTASTQYF.

This clonotype was seen a few times. The chain couples TRBV10-3 to TRBJ2-7; 7 bases align to TRBD2. After removal of 4 bases from V and 5 bases from J, the junction contained 14 bases not matched to a gene. The CDR3 has 16 residues. Germline lookup yields CDR1 ENHRY and CDR2 SYGVKD. The CDR3 here is CAISGFLGSAGNEQYF. In DNA, the CDR3 is TGTGCCATCAGTGGCTTCCTTGGTTCAGCGGGAAACGAGCAGTACTTC.

Comments on this clonotype: This may be a read error: a much more frequent sequence differs by one nucleotide. The V call is TRBV7-8, the J call TRBJ2-5; tentatively, D is TRBD2 (6 bases). The CDR3 runs to 15 residues. Germline V CDR1 and CDR2: SGHVS, FQNEAQ. Trimming stripped 3 bases from V and 1 base from J, with 12 bases between. This CDR3 is CASSFGGESQETQYF. CDR3 nucleotide sequence: TGTGCCAGCAGCTTCGGGGGAGAGTCCCAAGAGACCCAGTACTTC.

This clonotype came up a few times. V usage is TRBV7-2 and J usage is TRBJ2-2; D might be TRBD2 (5 bases). The germline gives CDR1 SGHTA, CDR2 FQGNSA. This CDR3 contains 15 residues. V was shortened by 3 bases and J by 5 bases, with 13 bases between the two germline ends. The CDR3 DNA follows: TGTGCCAGCAGCTTTAAGTCTGGAGGAACCGGGGAGCTGTTTTTT. Translation: CASSFKSGGTGELFF.

This clonotype was detected many times. The chain employs TRBV27 and TRBJ2-2, with D uncertain. V was trimmed by 4 bases and J by 6 bases, leaving 12 bases between them. The CDR3 extends over 14 amino acids. Per germline, CDR1 MNHEY and CDR2 SMNVEV (reference sequence). CDR3 DNA sequence: TGTGCCAGCAGTTGGGCTTGGCTGGCCGGGGAGCTGTTTTTT. Its translation: CASSWAWLAGELFF.

The chain is built from TRBV11-2 and TRBJ2-3; no reliable D call. Trimming cost V 1 base and J 9 bases, with 8 bases left between them. CDR1 and CDR2 (germline): SGHAT, FQNNGV. CDR3 length: 12 amino acids. This chain's CDR3 is CASSLAQDTQYF. DNA of the CDR3: TGTGCCAGCAGCTTAGCTCAGGACACGCAGTATTTT.